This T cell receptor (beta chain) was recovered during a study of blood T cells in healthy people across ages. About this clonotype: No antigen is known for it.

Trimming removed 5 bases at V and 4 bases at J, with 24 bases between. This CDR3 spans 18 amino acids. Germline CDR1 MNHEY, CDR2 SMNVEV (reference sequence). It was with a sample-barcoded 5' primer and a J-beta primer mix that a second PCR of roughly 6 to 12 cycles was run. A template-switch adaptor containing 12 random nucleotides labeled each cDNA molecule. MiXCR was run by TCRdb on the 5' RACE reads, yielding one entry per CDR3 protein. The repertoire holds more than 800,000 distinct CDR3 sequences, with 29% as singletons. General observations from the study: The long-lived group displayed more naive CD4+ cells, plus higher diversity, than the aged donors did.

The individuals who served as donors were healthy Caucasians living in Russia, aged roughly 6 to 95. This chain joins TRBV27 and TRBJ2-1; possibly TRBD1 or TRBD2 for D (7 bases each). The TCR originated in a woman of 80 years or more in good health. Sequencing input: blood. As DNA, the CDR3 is TGTGCCAGCAGTCCGAAGGGAGGGGGCGTTAGTCGGTACAATGAGCAGTTCTTC. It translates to CASSPKGGGVSRYNEQFF.